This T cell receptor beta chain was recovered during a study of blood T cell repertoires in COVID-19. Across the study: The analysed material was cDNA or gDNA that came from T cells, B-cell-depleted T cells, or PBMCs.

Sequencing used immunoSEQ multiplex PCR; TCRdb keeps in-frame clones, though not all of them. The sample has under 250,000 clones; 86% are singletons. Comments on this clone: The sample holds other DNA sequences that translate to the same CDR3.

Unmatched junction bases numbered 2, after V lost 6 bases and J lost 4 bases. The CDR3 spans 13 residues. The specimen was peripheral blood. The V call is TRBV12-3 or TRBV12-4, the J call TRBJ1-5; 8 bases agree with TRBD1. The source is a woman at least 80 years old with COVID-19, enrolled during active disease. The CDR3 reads CASRGTGNQPQHF. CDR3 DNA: TGTGCCAGCAGGGGGACAGGTAATCAGCCCCAGCATTTT.